The 21 T cell receptor beta chains below were found in one sample sequenced in a study of T cell responses to AZD1222 COVID-19 vaccine. Sequencing used immunoSEQ multiplex PCR; TCRdb keeps in-frame clones, though not all of them. The table records just under 75,000 clones, less than 85% of them present only once. Here the sequenced sample was peripheral blood, taken 28 days after the second AZD1222 dose. These receptors all come from an adult who received the AZD1222 COVID-19 vaccine.

V and J are TRBV7-8 and TRBJ2-7; D not resolved. Germline V gene sequence: CDR1 SGHVS, CDR2 FQNEAQ. V was trimmed by 5 bases and J by 5 bases, leaving 10 bases between them. This CDR3 contains 12 residues. In nucleotides, the CDR3 is TGTGCCAGCAGCGATCGGAGAGACGAGCAGTACTTC. This translates into CASSDRRDEQYF.

This chain joins TRBV5-1 and TRBJ2-3; TRBD2 aligns across 7 bases. After removal of 1 base from V and 1 base from J, the junction contained 3 bases not matched to a gene. CDR3 length: 15 amino acids. From germline, CDR1 is SGHRS and CDR2 YFSETQ. CDR3 region: CASSLSLAGTDTQYF. The CDR3 DNA reads as TGCGCCAGCAGCTTGTCGCTAGCGGGCACAGATACGCAGTATTTT.

This rearrangement joins TRBV2 to TRBJ2-2; D is unclear. The CDR3 extends over 15 amino acids. Germline V lookup: CDR1 SNHLY, CDR2 FYNNEI. Trimming left V 4 bases short and J 6 bases short, with 15 bases between. The CDR3, as DNA: TGTGCCAGCAGTGGTCTTTCCAGTCGCCCCGGGGAGCTGTTTTTT. Protein: CASSGLSSRPGELFF.

This clone showed up just a few times. The V call is TRBV28, the J call TRBJ1-6, with 9 bases that match TRBD1. The CDR3 contains 14 residues. V was clipped by 4 bases and J by 10 bases; unmatched bases: 5. Germline V gene lookup returns CDR1 MDHEN and CDR2 SYDVKM. The CDR3 spells CASSYAGQGSPLHF. The CDR3 DNA reads TGTGCCAGCAGTTATGCGGGACAGGGCTCACCCCTCCACTTT.

V is TRBV2 and J is TRBJ2-5; D gene ambiguous. V lost 4 bases and J lost 5, with 14 bases in between. The CDR3 has 14 amino acids. Germline assignment: CDR1 SNHLY and CDR2 FYNNEI. The CDR3 loop reads CASSGPVDGETQYF. In DNA, the CDR3 is TGTGCCAGCAGTGGACCGGTGGATGGGGAGACCCAGTACTTC.

This clone was detected once. J is TRBJ2-7 and V is TRBV7-6; the D gene is possibly TRBD2 (5 bases). The germline gives CDR1 SGHVS, CDR2 FNYEAQ. Trimming removed 5 bases from V and 2 bases from J, with 13 bases in between. CDR3 length equals 14 residues. The CDR3 region is CASSPGPGTYEQYF. The CDR3 DNA reads TGTGCCAGCAGCCCGGGCCCGGGGACCTACGAGCAGTACTTC.

V and J are TRBV20-1 and TRBJ2-3; 7 bases agree with TRBD2. The CDR3 has 18 residues. CDR1 is DFQATT, CDR2 SNEGSKA, per germline (reference sequence). After removal of 3 bases from V and 1 base from J, the junction contained 16 bases not matched to a gene. The CDR3 here is CSASPPRFWAGGTDTQYF. Here the CDR3 DNA reads TGCAGTGCTAGTCCGCCGAGGTTTTGGGCGGGGGGCACAGATACGCAGTATTTT.

V is TRBV30 and J is TRBJ2-5, with TRBD1 matching 7 bases. The V segment lost 0 bases and the J segment 1 base; nucleotides outside the gene matches: 5. The CDR3 consists of 15 residues. CDR1 is GTSNPN, CDR2 SVGIG, per germline (reference sequence). CDR3 in DNA: TGTGCCTGGAGTGTACTGGGACAGCCCCAAGAGACCCAGTACTTC. It is translated as CAWSVLGQPQETQYF.

This clone was seen only once. This chain joins TRBV12-3 or TRBV12-4 and TRBJ1-2, with TRBD1 as a possible D gene (5 bases). This CDR3 has 12 amino acids. V was pared by 4 bases and J by 4 bases, with 7 bases between. Here the CDR3 reads CASSSDSYGYTF. The CDR3 DNA is TGTGCCAGCAGTTCAGACAGCTATGGCTACACCTTC.

V and J are TRBV6-2 or TRBV6-3 and TRBJ1-5; D remains unclear. The CDR3 runs 15 residues. In germline, CDR1 is MNHEY, CDR2 SVGEGT. The V end was cut by 2 bases, the J end by 0 bases, with 8 bases between. CDR3 in amino acids: CASSYNTGSNQPQHF. As DNA, the CDR3 is TGTGCCAGCAGTTACAACACGGGTAGCAATCAGCCCCAGCATTTT.

The gene calls are TRBV10-2 and TRBJ2-3, with 9 bases that match TRBD1. The CDR3 runs to 16 residues. Germline V gene lookup returns CDR1 WSHSY and CDR2 SAAADI. V lost 4 bases, J lost 2 bases, and 7 bases stayed unmatched. This CDR3 reads CASSGADRGDTDTQYF. DNA for the CDR3: TGCGCCAGCAGTGGGGCGGACAGGGGTGACACAGATACGCAGTATTTT.

This chain connects TRBV12-2 to TRBJ2-1; TRBD2 is taken as the D call from the table, unchecked against the DNA. TRBV12-2 is labeled a pseudogene. This CDR3 contains 15 residues. CDR3 sequence: CASRLDRRAYNEQFF. The CDR3 DNA reads TGTGCAAGTCGCTTAGATCGGAGGGCCTACAATGAGCAGTTCTTC.

The chain carries TRBV29-1 and TRBJ1-1; tentative D call: TRBD1 (5 bases). The CDR3 runs to 10 residues. Trimming left V 6 bases short and J 7 bases short, with 9 bases between. Germline V CDR1 and CDR2: SQVTM, ANQGSEA. For the CDR3, the DNA is TGCAGCGTGGGGCCGGGTGAAGCTTTCTTT. The encoded protein is CSVGPGEAFF.

The genes are TRBV28 and TRBJ2-2; 8 bases line up with TRBD2. This CDR3 region has 16 residues. Trimming at V came to 5 bases and at J to 5 bases, leaving 10 bases not matched to a gene. Looked up from germline, CDR1 is MDHEN and CDR2 is SYDVKM. The CDR3 sequence is CASSHTRTSWTGELFF. In DNA form, the CDR3 reads TGTGCCAGCAGTCACACCAGGACTAGCTGGACCGGGGAGCTGTTTTTT.

The chain is built from TRBV11-2 and TRBJ2-2; 9 positions match TRBD2. J lost 4 bases, V lost 6 bases, and 12 bases had no gene match. The CDR3 sequence is 17 residues long. CDR1 is SGHAT, CDR2 FQNNGV, per germline. CDR3 in DNA: TGTGCCAGCAGACCTTTGGCGGGAGGGCGGATCACCGGGGAGCTGTTTTTT. Its translation: CASRPLAGGRITGELFF.

This clone was seen a handful of times. The chain carries TRBV5-8 and TRBJ2-5; TRBD1 matches 10 bases. The V gene end was trimmed by 3 bases and the J gene end by 4 bases; junction bases not matched to a gene: 3. Germline CDR1 reads SGHTS; CDR2 reads YDEGEE. The CDR3 is 14 residues long. The CDR3 DNA reads as TGTGCCAGCAGCTGGGGGACAGGGGCAGAGACCCAGTACTTC. Protein product: CASSWGTGAETQYF.

This clone has a handful of counts. The DNA of the CDR3 is TGCAGCGTTGAAGACCACCCGACAGGGGAAATTGGTACGCAGTATTTT. This gives the protein CSVEDHPTGEIGTQYF. The chain employs TRBV29-1 and TRBJ2-3; 8 bases align to TRBD1. The V gene end was trimmed by 0 bases and the J gene end by 8 bases; junction bases not matched to a gene: 13. Germline CDR1 and CDR2: SQVTM and ANQGSEA. This CDR3 has 16 residues.

The chain combines TRBV6-5 with TRBJ2-7; 7 bases are a match to TRBD1. The V gene end was trimmed by 4 bases and the J gene end by 2 bases; junction bases not matched to a gene: 5. CDR1 and CDR2 from the germline V gene are MNHEY and SVGAGI. The CDR3 length is 14 residues. CDR3 nucleotide sequence: TGTGCCAGCAGTTCGACAGGGCCCGCCTACGAGCAGTACTTC. Encoded protein: CASSSTGPAYEQYF.

The rearrangement links TRBV9 to TRBJ2-1; no clear D. The CDR3 runs to 16 residues. Germline V gives CDR1 SGDLS, CDR2 YYNGEE. V was clipped by 0 bases and J by 3 bases, with 13 bases between them. The CDR3 bases are TGTGCCAGCAGCGTAGAAGGCGAACGCGGCTACAATGAGCAGTTCTTC. Its translation is CASSVEGERGYNEQFF.

J is TRBJ2-7 and V is TRBV6-5; D possibly corresponds to TRBD2 (5 bases). In germline, CDR1 is MNHEY, CDR2 SVGAGI. The CDR3 length is 14 residues. V shed 4 bases and J shed 1 base, with 11 bases lying between them. CDR3 nucleotides: TGTGCCAGCAGTTCTCGGGGTATGTCCTACGAGCAGTACTTC. Translation gives CASSSRGMSYEQYF.

CDR3 sequence reads: CASSPLAGVKEETQYF. The CDR3 nucleotides read TGTGCCAGCTCACCCTTAGCGGGAGTTAAAGAAGAGACCCAGTACTTC. V and J are TRBV18 and TRBJ2-5, with 9 bases lining up with TRBD2. V gave up 3 bases and J gave up 3 bases; unmatched junction bases: 8. Germline CDR1 KGHSH, CDR2 LQKENI. CDR3 length: 16 amino acids.